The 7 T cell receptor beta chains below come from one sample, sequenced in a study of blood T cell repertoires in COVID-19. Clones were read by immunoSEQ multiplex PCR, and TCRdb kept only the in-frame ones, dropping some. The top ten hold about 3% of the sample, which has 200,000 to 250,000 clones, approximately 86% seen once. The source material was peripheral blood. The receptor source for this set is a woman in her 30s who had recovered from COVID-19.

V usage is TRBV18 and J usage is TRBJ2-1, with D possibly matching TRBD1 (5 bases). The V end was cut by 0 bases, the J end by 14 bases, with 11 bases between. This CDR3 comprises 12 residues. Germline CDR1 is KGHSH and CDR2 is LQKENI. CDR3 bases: TGTGCCAGCTCACCACCAAATTTAGGGGAGTTCTTC. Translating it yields CASSPPNLGEFF.

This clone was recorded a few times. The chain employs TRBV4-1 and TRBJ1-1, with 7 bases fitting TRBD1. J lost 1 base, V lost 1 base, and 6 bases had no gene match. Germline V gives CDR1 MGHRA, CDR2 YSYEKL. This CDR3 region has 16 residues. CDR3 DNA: TGCGCCAGCAGCCAAGGGCCTCGGACAGGGAACACTGAAGCTTTCTTT. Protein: CASSQGPRTGNTEAFF.

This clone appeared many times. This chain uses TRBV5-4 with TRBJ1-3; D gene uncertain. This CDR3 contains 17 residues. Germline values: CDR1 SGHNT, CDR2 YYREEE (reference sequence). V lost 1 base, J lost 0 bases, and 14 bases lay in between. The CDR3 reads CASSLTTDHSSGNTIYF. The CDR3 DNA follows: TGTGCCAGCAGCTTGACAACAGATCATTCCTCTGGAAACACCATATATTTT.

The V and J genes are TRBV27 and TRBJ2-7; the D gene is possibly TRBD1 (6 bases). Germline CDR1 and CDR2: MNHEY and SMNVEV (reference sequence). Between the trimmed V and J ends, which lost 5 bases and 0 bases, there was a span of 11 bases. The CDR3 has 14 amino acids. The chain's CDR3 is CASSNRESSYEQYF. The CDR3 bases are TGTGCCAGCAGTAACAGGGAGAGCTCCTACGAGCAGTACTTC.

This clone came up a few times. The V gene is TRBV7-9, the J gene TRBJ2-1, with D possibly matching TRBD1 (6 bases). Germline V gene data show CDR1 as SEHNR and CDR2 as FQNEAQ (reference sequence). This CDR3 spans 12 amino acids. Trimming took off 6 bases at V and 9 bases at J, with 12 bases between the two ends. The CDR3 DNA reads TGTGCCAGCAGACACGTAGGGGGTGAGCAGTTCTTC. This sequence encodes CASRHVGGEQFF. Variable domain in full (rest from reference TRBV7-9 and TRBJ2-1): DTGVSQNPRHKITKRGQNVTFRCDPISEHNRLYWYRQTLGQGPEFLTYFQNEAQLEKSRLLSDRFSAERPKGSFSTLEIQRTEQGDSAMYLCASRHVGGEQFFGPGTRLTVL.

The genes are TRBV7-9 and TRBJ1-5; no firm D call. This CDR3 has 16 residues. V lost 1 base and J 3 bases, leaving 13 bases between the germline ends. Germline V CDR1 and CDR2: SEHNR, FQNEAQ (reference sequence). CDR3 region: CASSLEFGPINQPQHF. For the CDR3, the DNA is TGTGCCAGCAGCTTAGAGTTTGGTCCTATCAATCAGCCCCAGCATTTT.

Here the CDR3 reads CASSFTGTGSHEQYF. In nucleotides, the CDR3 is TGTGCCAGCAGCTTCACCGGGACAGGGAGTCACGAGCAGTACTTC. The chain combines TRBV7-2 with TRBJ2-7; 9 bases map to TRBD1. CDR1 and CDR2 (germline): SGHTA, FQGNSA. CDR3 size: 15 residues. V was clipped by 3 bases and J by 5 bases; unmatched bases: 8.